Listed below are T cell receptor beta chains from one sample, sequenced in a study of blood T cell repertoires in COVID-19. TCRdb's table, derived via immunoSEQ multiplex PCR, lists solely in-frame clones and lacks some. The sample includes some 180,000 clones, roughly four fifths seen only once; the top ten take roughly 1.9%. The sequenced sample was peripheral blood. These receptors all come from a woman of 80 years or more with acute or convalescent COVID-19. CDR3s include the opening cysteine and the closing phenylalanine or tryptophan. D genes are given only for firm matches. Size is omitted from some rows. Given values are once, few, many or a class for expanded clones.

>TRBJ2-2|few|TRBV28|TRBD1
TGTGCCAGCCGGGAAAACAAATGGGCCCGGTCCCGAGGGACAGCCAACACCGGGGAGCTGTTTTTT
CASRENKWARSRGTANTGELFF
>TRBJ2-1|-|TRBV7-2|-
TGTGCCAGCAGCTTAGAGCGGGCCAGCTCCTACAATGAGCAGTTCTTC
CASSLERASSYNEQFF
>TRBJ1-1|once|TRBV11-2|TRBD1
TGTGCCAGCAGCCCAAGGACAGGGGGCATGAACACTGAAGCTTTCTTT
CASSPRTGGMNTEAFF
>TRBJ1-5|-|TRBV19|TRBD1
TGTGCCAGTAGTCCCGACAGGGATATTGGTCAGCCCCAGCATTTT
CASSPDRDIGQPQHF
>TRBJ2-6|-|TRBV7-9|-
TGTGCCAGCGGTCTAGCGACCGACCTCTCTGGGGCCAACGTCCTGACTTTC
CASGLATDLSGANVLTF
>TRBJ2-2|-|TRBV27|-
TGTGCCAGCAGTTCCAGTTGGAACACCGGGGAGCTGTTTTTT
CASSSSWNTGELFF
>TRBJ1-1|-|TRBV28|-
TGTGCCAGCAGTCCTCCCCGGTTGGGCGCTGAAGCTTTCTTT
CASSPPRLGAEAFF
>TRBJ2-3|-|TRBV7-6|-
TGTGCCAGCAGCTTAGTAGTAACAGATACGCAGTATTTT
CASSLVVTDTQYF
>TRBJ2-5|once|TRBV6-2/TRBV6-3|TRBD1
TGTGCCAGCAGCCCCCAATTCCCGGGACAGGGTCACCAAGAGACCCAGTACTTC
CASSPQFPGQGHQETQYF
>TRBJ2-1|once|TRBV19|TRBD2
TGTGCCAGTAAGGTAGCGGGAGGCCTTAACAATGAGCAGTTCTTC
CASKVAGGLNNEQFF
>TRBJ1-2|-|TRBV29-1|TRBD1
TGCAGCGGGACAGGGCTTGTAGATGGCTACACCTTC
CSGTGLVDGYTF
>TRBJ1-3|-|TRBV18|-
TGTGCCAGCTCACCCGCGGCTTCTGGAAACACCATATATTTT
CASSPAASGNTIYF
>TRBJ2-3|few|TRBV4-1|-
TGCGCCAGCAGCCAAGACGCCGCTACGACGCAGTATTTT
CASSQDAATTQYF
>TRBJ2-5|-|TRBV28|TRBD1
TGTGCCAGCACCGGGACAGAAGAGACCCAGTACTTC
CASTGTEETQYF
>TRBJ2-5|-|TRBV19|-
TGTGCCAGTAGTATAGGAGGGTTCAACTTC
CASSIGGFNF
>TRBJ2-5|-|TRBV4-2|TRBD2
TGTGCCAGCAGCCAAGAGAGGAGTAGCGGGGGCCCGCAAGAGACCCAGTACTTC
CASSQERSSGGPQETQYF
>TRBJ2-7|-|TRBV7-2|-
TGTGCCAGCAGCTTAAGGATTCACTACGACGAGCAGTACTTC
CASSLRIHYDEQYF
>TRBJ1-1|-|TRBV27|TRBD1
TGTGCCAGCAGTCAGCCCCCCGGGACAGCGTTGAACACTGAAGCTTTCTTT
CASSQPPGTALNTEAFF
>TRBJ2-3|-|TRBV29-1|-
TGCAGCGTAGATAGGGGCCCTCGCACAGATACGCAGTATTTT
CSVDRGPRTDTQYF
>TRBJ2-7|-|TRBV12-3/TRBV12-4|TRBD2
TGTGCCAGCTCAGGGACTAGCTTCTACGAGCAGTACTTC
CASSGTSFYEQYF
>TRBJ1-1|few|TRBV5-1|-
TGCGCCAGCAGCCCCCGTACAGGGCAAATCGCTGAAGCTTTCTTT
CASSPRTGQIAEAFF
>TRBJ2-5|-|TRBV7-2|TRBD2
TGTGCCAGCAGCTTAGCGTCTGGCGGGAGGGCCCGGGAGACCCAGTACTTC
CASSLASGGRARETQYF
>TRBJ2-1|-|TRBV29-1|-
TGCAGCGTTGAAGGAGCTGCCAATGAGCAGTTCTTC
CSVEGAANEQFF
>TRBJ2-3|-|TRBV5-8|-
TGTGCCAGCAGCTTGTATCAACAAACAGTCACAGATACGCAGTATTTT
CASSLYQQTVTDTQYF
>TRBJ2-7|-|TRBV6-6|TRBD1
TGTGCCAGCAGAGACCGACAGGGCTACGAGCAGTACTTC
CASRDRQGYEQYF
>TRBJ1-4|-|TRBV25-1|TRBD1
TGTGCCAGCGGACAAGGGACAGGGATTAATGAAAAACTGTTTTTT
CASGQGTGINEKLFF
>TRBJ2-5|few|TRBV10-2|-
TGCGCCAGCCGAGAACAGCTTATCCAAGAGACCCAGTACTTC
CASREQLIQETQYF
>TRBJ2-7|once|TRBV27|TRBD1
TGTGCCAGCACCGTACGACAGGGGTGGGAGCAGTACTTC
CASTVRQGWEQYF
>TRBJ1-2|-|TRBV30|TRBD1
TGTGCCTGGAGTGTAGGAGGGGGCCCCTATGGCTACACCTTC
CAWSVGGGPYGYTF
>TRBJ2-6|-|TRBV6-4|TRBD1
TGTGCCAGAACGAGAACAGGGGCTGATGGGGCCAACGTCCTGACTTTC
CARTRTGADGANVLTF
>TRBJ2-7|-|TRBV7-9|TRBD1
TGTGCCAGCAGCCGCGACAGGGACTACGAGCAGTACTTC
CASSRDRDYEQYF
>TRBJ1-4|-|TRBV19|-
TGTGCCAGTAGTATAGGGGGCAGCACAACTAATGAAAAACTGTTTTTT
CASSIGGSTTNEKLFF
>TRBJ1-2|-|TRBV2|TRBD1
TGTGCCAGCAGGAGGGGGCGCAGTAACTATGGCTACACCTTC
CASRRGRSNYGYTF
>TRBJ1-5|-|TRBV19|-
TGTGCCAGTAACCGAGGTAGCAATCAGCCCCAGCATTTT
CASNRGSNQPQHF
>TRBJ2-3|-|TRBV7-3|TRBD2
TGTGCCAGCAGATTAGCGGGGACGGATACGCAGTATTTT
CASRLAGTDTQYF
>TRBJ2-5|-|TRBV6-1|TRBD2
TGTGCCAGCAGTGAAAAAAGCGGGGGCCTCCAAGAGACCCAGTACTTC
CASSEKSGGLQETQYF
>TRBJ2-3|once|TRBV18|-
TGTGCCAGCTCACCACCGGGGGCTCGGAGCACAGATACGCAGTATTTT
CASSPPGARSTDTQYF
>TRBJ2-5|-|TRBV27|-
TGTGCCAGCAGTGTACTAGGTCGAGGGGGGACCCAGTACTTC
CASSVLGRGGTQYF
>TRBJ2-7|-|TRBV6-5|-
TGTGCCAGCAACCGGTTCTCCTACGAGCAGTACTTC
CASNRFSYEQYF
>TRBJ1-1|-|TRBV15|-
TGTGCCACCAGCAGAGATTTCGTAGGGGTGAACACTGAAGCTTTCTTT
CATSRDFVGVNTEAFF
>TRBJ2-5|-|TRBV5-1|-
TGCGCCAGCAGCTTCCTAGGTATCGACCAAGAGACCCAGTACTTC
CASSFLGIDQETQYF
>TRBJ1-2|-|TRBV2|TRBD1
TGTGCCAGCAATGACAGGGCTCCCTATGGCTACACCTTC
CASNDRAPYGYTF
>TRBJ2-7|-|TRBV5-1|-
TGCGCCAGCAGCTTGGGACAGCTGGGCTACGAGCAGTACTTC
CASSLGQLGYEQYF
>TRBJ2-2|-|TRBV9|TRBD1
TGTGCCAGCAGCCCCGCCGGACAGGGTATCGGGGAGCTGTTTTTT
CASSPAGQGIGELFF
>TRBJ2-7|-|TRBV5-6|-
TGTGCCAGCAGCTCACGCACATCCTCAAGCGACGAGCAGTACTTC
CASSSRTSSSDEQYF
>TRBJ2-3|-|TRBV19|TRBD1
TGTGCCAGTAGTATGGCAGGGACAGGAGGTCGGGATACGCAGTATTTT
CASSMAGTGGRDTQYF
>TRBJ2-1|-|TRBV6-2/TRBV6-3|-
TGTGCCAGCAGTCTCCGGGACTTGAGATACAATGAGCAGTTCTTC
CASSLRDLRYNEQFF
>TRBJ1-3|-|TRBV30|-
TGTGCCTGGAGTGTACTAAACACCATATATTTT
CAWSVLNTIYF
>TRBJ1-3|-|TRBV30|TRBD1
TGTGCCTGGACTAGAGAGGGGGCCCCTGGAAACACCATATATTTT
CAWTREGAPGNTIYF
>TRBJ2-3|-|TRBV28|TRBD1
TGTGCCAGCAGTTTATGGGAGTCTCGGGACAGTTCCGATACGCAGTATTTT
CASSLWESRDSSDTQYF
>TRBJ1-2|-|TRBV28|TRBD1
TGTGCCAGCCACGGGACAGCCACTAACTATGGCTACACCTTC
CASHGTATNYGYTF
>TRBJ2-5|-|TRBV9|TRBD2
TGTGCCAGCAGCTTAACGGGGAGTAGCGGGGGAGAGACCCAGTACTTC
CASSLTGSSGGETQYF
>TRBJ2-2|-|TRBV11-3|TRBD1
TGTGCCAGCAGCTCCGGACAGGACCCGACCGGGGAGCTGTTTTTT
CASSSGQDPTGELFF
>TRBJ2-1|-|TRBV29-1|-
TGCAGCGTTGTCAACCTGCGCTACAATGAGCAGTTCTTC
CSVVNLRYNEQFF
>TRBJ1-2|-|TRBV28|-
TGTGCGCACAGCATGGGCTATGGCTACACCTTC
CAHSMGYGYTF
>TRBJ2-5|-|TRBV14|-
TGTGCCAGCAGCCAAGATTCGGCCAGGGCGGAGACCCAGTACTTC
CASSQDSARAETQYF
>TRBJ2-7|-|TRBV19|-
TGTGCCAGTAGTATTGAGACGGGAGCGTACGAGCAGTACTTC
CASSIETGAYEQYF
>TRBJ1-4|-|TRBV9|-
TGTGCCAGCAGCCCCCCCGTTGGCGGGGACGATGAAAAACTGTTTTTT
CASSPPVGGDDEKLFF
>TRBJ2-5|-|TRBV19|TRBD1
TGTGCCAGTAGTTCCGGGACAGGACTAAAGACCCAGTACTTC
CASSSGTGLKTQYF
>TRBJ2-3|-|TRBV15|TRBD1
TGTGCCACCAGTACAGATAGAAGACAGGGGAGTACGCAGTATTTT
CATSTDRRQGSTQYF